Below, one TCR beta chain is given with its context. The target antigen is unknown. Data came from immunoSEQ multiplex PCR; TCRdb stores just in-frame clones and leaves some out. The sample lists 40,000 or so clones, around 66% occurring once. The sample belongs to a study of vaccination effects on CD4 cells after COVID-19. Study information: Sample provision by two convalescent patients occurred 16 days and one week before vaccination.

Within the ViraFEST assay, antigen-specific CD4+ T cells underwent expansion with viral peptide pools prior to sequencing. A roughly 10-day culture period preceded the isolation of CD4+ T cells. Between March and December 2020, the person had a SARS-CoV-2 infection that PCR confirmed. This receptor was obtained from a human donor who had a prior SARS-CoV-2 infection. The sample consisted of CD4+ T cells from PBMCs cultured with a peptide pool, taken before COVID-19 vaccination.

The CDR3 region has the DNA TGTGCCATCAGCGCTAGCGGCGGTGAGCAGTTCTTC. Translated, it gives CAISASGGEQFF. The chain carries TRBV10-3 and TRBJ2-1; TRBD2 matches 7 bases. There are 12 residues in the CDR3. Germline V gives CDR1 ENHRY, CDR2 SYGVKD. V was clipped by 6 bases and J by 9 bases; unmatched bases: 5.